This record concerns one T cell receptor beta chain sequence. Its antigen is currently unknown. Sequencing was done on patients that had shown CD8+CD57+ cell expansion by flow cytometry. This entry belongs to a study of CD8+CD57+ T cells in acquired aplastic anemia. Study-level information: An average of roughly 2.9 ug of DNA was obtained from sorted CD4+ and CD8+ cells.

Genomic DNA acted as the template from which TCR beta VDJ combination and CDR3 sequence profiling were carried out. One entry per CDR3 protein results from TCRdb running MiXCR on the reads. Here the sample spans 200,000 to 250,000 distinct CDR3 sequences, roughly 53% being singletons. Study results and caveats: Patients shared under 30 CD8+ CDR3 sequences with controls.

Sequenced sample: sorted CD4+, CD8+, or CD8+CD57+ T cells (not recorded which) from PBMCs. The sequence was collected from a human donor with aplastic anemia.

The CDR3 DNA follows: TGTGCCAGCACCAAAACCGGGACCGGGAGCGATCAGCCCCAGCATTTT. Amino acid sequence: CASTKTGTGSDQPQHF. The V gene is TRBV10-3, the J gene TRBJ1-5; a possible D gene is TRBD1 (5 bases). V was clipped by 10 bases and J by 5 bases, with 24 bases between them. The CDR3 spans 16 residues. The germline V gene has CDR1 ENHRY and CDR2 SYGVKD.